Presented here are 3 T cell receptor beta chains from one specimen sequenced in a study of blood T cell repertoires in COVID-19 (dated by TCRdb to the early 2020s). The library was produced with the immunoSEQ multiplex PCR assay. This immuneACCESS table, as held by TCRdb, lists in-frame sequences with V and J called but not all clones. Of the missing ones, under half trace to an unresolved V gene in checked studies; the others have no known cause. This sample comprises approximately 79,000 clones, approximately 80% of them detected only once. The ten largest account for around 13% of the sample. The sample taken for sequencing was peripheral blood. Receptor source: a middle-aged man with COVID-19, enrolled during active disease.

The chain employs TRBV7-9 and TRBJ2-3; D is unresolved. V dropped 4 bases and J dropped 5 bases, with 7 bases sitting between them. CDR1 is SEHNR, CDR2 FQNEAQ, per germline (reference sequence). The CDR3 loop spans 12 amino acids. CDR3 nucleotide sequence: TGTGCCAGCAGCTCCGGCGGAGATACGCAGTATTTT. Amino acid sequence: CASSSGGDTQYF.

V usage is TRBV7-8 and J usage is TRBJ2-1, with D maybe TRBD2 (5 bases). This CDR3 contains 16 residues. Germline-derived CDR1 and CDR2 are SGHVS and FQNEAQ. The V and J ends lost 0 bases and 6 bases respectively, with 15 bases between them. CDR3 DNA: TGTGCCAGCAGCTTAGCGCGCGGGTGGGGTCTCAATGAGCAGTTCTTC. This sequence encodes CASSLARGWGLNEQFF.

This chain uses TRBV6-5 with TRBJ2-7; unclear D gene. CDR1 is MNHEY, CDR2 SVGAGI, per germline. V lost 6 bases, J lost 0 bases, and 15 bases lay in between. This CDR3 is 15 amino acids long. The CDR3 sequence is CASSPLTRPSYEQYF. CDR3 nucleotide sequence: TGTGCCAGCAGCCCGTTGACTCGCCCCTCCTACGAGCAGTACTTC.